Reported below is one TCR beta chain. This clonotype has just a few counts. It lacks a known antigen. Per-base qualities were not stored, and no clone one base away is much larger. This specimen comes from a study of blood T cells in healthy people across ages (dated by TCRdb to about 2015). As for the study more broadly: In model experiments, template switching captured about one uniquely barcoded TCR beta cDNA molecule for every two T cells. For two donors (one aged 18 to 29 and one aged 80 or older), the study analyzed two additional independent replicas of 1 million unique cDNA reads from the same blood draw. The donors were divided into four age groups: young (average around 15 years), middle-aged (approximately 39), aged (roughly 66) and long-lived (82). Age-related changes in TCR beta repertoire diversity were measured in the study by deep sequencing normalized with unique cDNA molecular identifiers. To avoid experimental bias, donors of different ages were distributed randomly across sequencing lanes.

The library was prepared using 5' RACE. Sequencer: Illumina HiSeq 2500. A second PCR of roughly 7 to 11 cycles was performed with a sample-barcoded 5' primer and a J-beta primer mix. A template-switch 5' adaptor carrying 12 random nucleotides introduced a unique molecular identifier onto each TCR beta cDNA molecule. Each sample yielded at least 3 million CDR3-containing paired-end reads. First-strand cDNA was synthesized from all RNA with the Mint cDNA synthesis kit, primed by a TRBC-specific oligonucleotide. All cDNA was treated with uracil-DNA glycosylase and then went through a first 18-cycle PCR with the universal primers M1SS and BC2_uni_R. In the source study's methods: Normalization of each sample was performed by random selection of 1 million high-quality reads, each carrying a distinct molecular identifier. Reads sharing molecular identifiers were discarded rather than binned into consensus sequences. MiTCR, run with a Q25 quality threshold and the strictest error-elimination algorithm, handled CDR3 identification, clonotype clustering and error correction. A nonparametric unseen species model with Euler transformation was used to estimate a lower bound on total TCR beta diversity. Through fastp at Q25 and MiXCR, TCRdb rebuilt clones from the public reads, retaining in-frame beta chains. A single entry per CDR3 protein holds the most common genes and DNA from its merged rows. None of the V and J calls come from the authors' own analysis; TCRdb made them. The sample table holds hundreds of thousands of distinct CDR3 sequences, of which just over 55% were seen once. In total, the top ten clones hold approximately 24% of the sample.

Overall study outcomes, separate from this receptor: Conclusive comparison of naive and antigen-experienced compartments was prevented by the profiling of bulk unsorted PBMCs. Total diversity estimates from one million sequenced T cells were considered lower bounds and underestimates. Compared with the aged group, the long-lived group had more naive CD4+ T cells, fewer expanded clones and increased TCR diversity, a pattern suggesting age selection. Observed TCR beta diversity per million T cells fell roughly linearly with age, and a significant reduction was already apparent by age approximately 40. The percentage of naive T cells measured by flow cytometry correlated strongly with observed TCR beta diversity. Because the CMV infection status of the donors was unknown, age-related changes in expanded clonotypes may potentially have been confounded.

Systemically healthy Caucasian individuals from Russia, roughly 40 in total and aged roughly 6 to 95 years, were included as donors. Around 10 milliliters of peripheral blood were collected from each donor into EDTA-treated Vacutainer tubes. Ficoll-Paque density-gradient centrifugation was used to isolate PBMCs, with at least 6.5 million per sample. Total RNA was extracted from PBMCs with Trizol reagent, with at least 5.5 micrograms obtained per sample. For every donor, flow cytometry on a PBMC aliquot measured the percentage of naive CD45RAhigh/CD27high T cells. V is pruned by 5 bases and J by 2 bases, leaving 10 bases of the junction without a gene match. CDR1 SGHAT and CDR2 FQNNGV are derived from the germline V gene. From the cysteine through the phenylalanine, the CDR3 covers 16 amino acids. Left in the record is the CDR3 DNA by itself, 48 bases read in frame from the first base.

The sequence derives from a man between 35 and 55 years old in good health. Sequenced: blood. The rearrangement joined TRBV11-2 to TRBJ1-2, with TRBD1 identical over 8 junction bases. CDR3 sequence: CASSPRPGTGNYGYTF. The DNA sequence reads TGTGCCAGCAGCCCCCGTCCCGGGACAGGAAACTATGGCTACACCTTC.